The 31 T cell receptor beta chains in this list originate from one sample, sequenced in a study of early T cells in non-severe SARS-CoV-2 infection. One entry per CDR3 protein, called by TCRdb with MiXCR from the 5' RACE reads. The table has tens of thousands of distinct CDR3 sequences, more than 9.5% seen once. The sequenced sample was whole blood, obtained at baseline. Receptor source: an adult who was a healthcare worker with PCR-confirmed SARS-CoV-2 infection or an uninfected control (not recorded which).

This clonotype was recorded at least ten times. V and J are TRBV3-1 and TRBJ2-4; possible D gene TRBD2, 5 bases. V dropped 1 base and J dropped 2 bases, with 15 bases sitting between them. The length of the CDR3 is 17 residues. CDR1 LGHDT and CDR2 YNNKEL come from the germline V gene (reference sequence). CDR3 region: CASSQGRIRGPKNIQYF. CDR3 nucleotide sequence: TGTGCCAGCAGCCAAGGAAGAATCCGCGGGCCCAAAAACATTCAGTACTTC. The full variable domain, completed using reference TRBV3-1 and TRBJ2-4, is DTAVSQTPKYLVTQMGNDKSIKCEQNLGHDTMYWYKQDSKKFLKIMFSYNNKELIINETVPNRFSPKSPDKAHLNLHINSLELGDSAVYFCASSQGRIRGPKNIQYFGAGTRLSVL.

In this sample, this clonotype turned up many times. This sequence joins TRBV6-6 and TRBJ1-5, with 8 nucleotides matching TRBD1. The germline V gene has CDR1 MNHNY and CDR2 SVGAGI (reference sequence). V dropped 6 bases and J dropped 5; count of bases not matched to a gene: 6. There are 14 residues in the CDR3. CDR3 in DNA: TGTGCCAGCAGACTAGGACAGGGTGATCAGCCCCAGCATTTT. It encodes CASRLGQGDQPQHF.

V and J are TRBV4-1 and TRBJ2-7; the D is unclear. Germline V gene lookup returns CDR1 MGHRA and CDR2 YSYEKL. This CDR3 is built from 15 residues. The V gene lost 3 bases and the J gene lost 3 bases, with 15 bases spanning the gap. CDR3 in DNA: TGCGCCAGCAGCCATTTCGGCACGCCGGACTACGAGCAGTACTTC. Its translation: CASSHFGTPDYEQYF.

V and J are TRBV10-3 and TRBJ1-1, with D tentatively TRBD1 (5 bases). Trimming shortened V by 10 bases and J by 1 base, and 16 bases separated the two germline ends. CDR3 size: 14 residues. The germline V gene encodes CDR1 ENHRY and CDR2 SYGVKD. CDR3 residues: CASGSGTGNTEAFF. In DNA form, the CDR3 reads TGTGCCAGCGGTTCCGGGACGGGGAACACTGAAGCTTTCTTT.

The chain employs TRBV12-3 or TRBV12-4 and TRBJ1-1; TRBD1 is a possible D gene (6 bases). The CDR3 covers 14 residues. The V gene lost 2 bases and the J gene lost 11 bases, with 18 bases spanning the gap. The CDR3 nucleotides read TGTGCCAGCAGTTTAAATGCGGGGGCTAGACAGGCTTTCTTT. Its protein is CASSLNAGARQAFF.

The table lists this clonotype with many counts. The rearrangement uses TRBV5-4 and TRBJ2-7; TRBD2 agrees at 10 bases. This CDR3 has 16 residues. The germline V gene has CDR1 SGHNT and CDR2 YYREEE (reference sequence). Germline trimming cut 0 bases from V and 6 bases from J; bases unmatched to any gene: 9. The CDR3 bases are TGTGCCAGCAGCTTGGGACCGGTAGCGGGAGGAGGCGAGCAGTACTTC. Amino acid sequence: CASSLGPVAGGGEQYF.

This clonotype was seen only a few times. The V call is TRBV6-2 or TRBV6-3, the J call TRBJ2-3, with 9 bases matching TRBD2. Germline CDR1 reads MNHEY; CDR2 reads SVGEGT. The CDR3 has 15 residues. After removal of 4 bases from V and 2 bases from J, the junction contained 4 bases not matched to a gene. Written as DNA, the CDR3 is TGTGCCAGCAGTTTTAGCGGGGGCCACACAGATACGCAGTATTTT. Residues: CASSFSGGHTDTQYF.

This clonotype has at least ten counts. The chain couples TRBV9 to TRBJ2-3; TRBD1 aligns across 9 bases. CDR1 SGDLS and CDR2 YYNGEE come from the germline V gene. The CDR3 sequence is 15 residues long. V lost 0 bases, J lost 4 bases, and 3 bases stayed unmatched. CDR3: CASSVEGTGSDTQYF. CDR3 DNA sequence: TGTGCCAGCAGCGTAGAGGGGACAGGGTCAGATACGCAGTATTTT.

This clonotype was observed a few times. The chain couples TRBV7-9 to TRBJ1-6; TRBD1 might be the D (5 bases). Per the germline V gene, CDR1 is SEHNR and CDR2 is FQNEAQ (reference sequence). The CDR3 length is 15 residues. V dropped 5 bases and J dropped 10 bases, with 18 bases sitting between them. In DNA, the CDR3 is TGTGCCAGCAGCATCGGTCCGGGCGGGGGATCACCCCTCCACTTT. Its translation: CASSIGPGGGSPLHF.

The CDR3 region has the DNA TGTGCCAGCAGTGAATGGGGAGGCGAGACCCAGTACTTC. It codes for CASSEWGGETQYF. This chain uses TRBV6-1 with TRBJ2-5, with TRBD2 as a possible D gene (6 bases). The CDR3 length is 13 residues. The V and J ends lost 2 bases and 5 bases respectively, with 9 bases between them. Germline CDR1 and CDR2: MNHNS and SASEGT.

This sequence joins TRBV9 and TRBJ2-3, with 10 bases aligning to TRBD2. Germline trimming cut 0 bases from V and 4 bases from J; bases unmatched to any gene: 20. The CDR3 is made up of 21 amino acids. Germline loops: CDR1 SGDLS, CDR2 YYNGEE. CDR3 DNA sequence: TGTGCCAGCAGCGTAGGCCCCTGGACTAGCGGAAACCCATACCCCCCAGATACGCAGTATTTT. It codes for CASSVGPWTSGNPYPPDTQYF. The variable domain in full, with the rest retrieved from reference TRBV9 and TRBJ2-3, is DSGVTQTPKHLITATGQRVTLRCSPRSGDLSVYWYQQSLDQGLQFLIQYYNGEERAKGNILERFSAQQFPDLHSELNLSSLELGDSALYFCASSVGPWTSGNPYPPDTQYFGPGTRLTVL.

This clonotype has only a few counts. The V call is TRBV5-6, the J call TRBJ1-5, with a possible D match to TRBD1 (5 bases). Germline assignment: CDR1 SGHDT and CDR2 YYEEEE. Trimming stripped 1 base from V and 0 bases from J, with 11 bases between. CDR3 length: 16 amino acids. The CDR3 spells CASSLMLGDSNQPQHF. CDR3 DNA: TGTGCCAGCAGCTTGATGTTGGGGGATAGCAATCAGCCCCAGCATTTT.

This clonotype occurred many times. V usage is TRBV12-5 and J usage is TRBJ1-5; 7 bases are a match to TRBD1. Trimming took 8 bases from V and 3 from J; bases not matched to a gene: 7. This CDR3 spans 14 amino acids. In germline, CDR1 is LGHNT, CDR2 FRNRAP. CDR3 DNA: TGTGCTAGTACCTCACAGGGGCCCAATCAGCCCCAGCATTTT. It specifies CASTSQGPNQPQHF.

This rearrangement joins TRBV6-1 to TRBJ2-5; D remains ambiguous. CDR3 length: 15 amino acids. The ends were cut back, 4 bases at V and 1 base at J, with 13 bases in the middle. Germline values: CDR1 MNHNS, CDR2 SASEGT. The DNA of the CDR3 is TGTGCCAGCAGTGCATTTCGGACCTCCCAAGAGACCCAGTACTTC. This codes for CASSAFRTSQETQYF.

The gene calls are TRBV11-2 and TRBJ2-7; D is unresolved. Germline V gene lookup returns CDR1 SGHAT and CDR2 FQNNGV. Trimming took 5 bases from V and 5 from J, leaving 16 bases between them. This CDR3 is 14 amino acids long. CDR3 loop: CASSDRRRAHEQYF. The CDR3 coding sequence is TGTGCCAGCAGCGACCGAAGACGGGCCCACGAGCAGTACTTC.

The chain carries TRBV20-1 and TRBJ2-7, with 12 bases aligning to TRBD2. CDR3 size: 14 residues. Germline assignment: CDR1 DFQATT and CDR2 SNEGSKA (reference sequence). V gave up 6 bases and J gave up 2 bases; unmatched junction bases: 5. The CDR3 reads CSAILAGGAYEQYF. The CDR3 DNA is TGCAGTGCAATACTAGCGGGAGGAGCCTACGAGCAGTACTTC.

This clonotype has a single count. At one of its ends the junction is not consistent with the germline gene, which may arise from a read error. The chain joins TRBV13 to TRBJ1-6; no firm D call. The CDR3 has 17 amino acids. Germline V CDR1 and CDR2: PRHDT, FYEKMQ (reference sequence). CDR3 in amino acids: CASSLGGGVQRASPLQF. In DNA, the CDR3 is TGTGCCAGCAGCTTAGGTGGCGGGGTGCAACGGGCCTCACCCCTCCAATTT.

The gene calls are TRBV5-5 and TRBJ2-7; TRBD2 agrees at 7 bases. V lost 3 bases and J lost 5; bases outside the gene matches: 8. Germline CDR1 is SGHKS and CDR2 is YYEKEE (reference sequence). This CDR3 has 14 residues. CDR3 sequence: CASSWSGTTDEQYF. The CDR3 region has the DNA TGTGCCAGCAGCTGGTCCGGGACTACGGACGAGCAGTACTTC. The full variable domain, its missing parts supplied by reference TRBV5-5 and TRBJ2-7, is DAGVTQSPTHLIKTRGQQVTLRCSPISGHKSVSWYQQVLGQGPQFIFQYYEKEERGRGNFPDRFSARQFPNYSSELNVNALLLGDSALYLCASSWSGTTDEQYFGPGTRLTVT.

CDR3 region: CASSLSGDYNEQFF. CDR3 bases: TGTGCCAGCAGCTTATCCGGAGATTACAATGAGCAGTTCTTC. The gene calls are TRBV7-2 and TRBJ2-1, with D unresolved. Germline values: CDR1 SGHTA, CDR2 FQGNSA. Trimming took 2 bases from V and 4 from J, leaving 9 bases between them. There are 14 residues in the CDR3.

This clonotype has more than one count but fewer than ten. The chain has TRBV27 and TRBJ2-2; 9 bases agree with TRBD1. Trimming took 4 bases from V and 5 from J; bases not matched to a gene: 20. This CDR3 is built from 20 residues. Per the germline V gene, CDR1 is MNHEY and CDR2 is SMNVEV (reference sequence). CDR3 region: CASSSLPGQGSFDLTGELFF. The CDR3 DNA reads as TGTGCCAGCAGTTCATTACCGGGACAGGGTAGTTTTGACTTAACCGGGGAGCTGTTTTTT.

In this sample, this clonotype turned up many times. This rearrangement joins TRBV5-8 to TRBJ2-3; 11 bases align to TRBD2. Trimming removed 7 bases from V and 1 base from J; junction bases left unmatched: 2. The CDR3 covers 14 residues. The V gene's germline CDR1 is SGHTS and CDR2 YDEGEE. The DNA for the CDR3 is TGTGCCAGCCCGGGACTAGCGGGCACAGATACGCAGTATTTT. This sequence encodes CASPGLAGTDTQYF.

This clonotype has more than one count but fewer than ten. The chain combines TRBV9 with TRBJ1-1; D uncertain. The CDR3 totals 14 residues. V dropped 2 bases and J dropped 1 base, with 9 bases sitting between them. Germline V lookup: CDR1 SGDLS, CDR2 YYNGEE. The CDR3 is CASSVQSGNTEAFF. The CDR3 bases are TGTGCCAGCAGCGTTCAGTCAGGGAACACTGAAGCTTTCTTT.

The CDR3 region has the DNA TGTGCCAGCAGCTTAAGGGGCAGGGACGGCTACACCTTC. Protein product: CASSLRGRDGYTF. The genes are TRBV7-2 and TRBJ1-2; perhaps TRBD1 as D (5 bases). V was pared by 2 bases and J by 8 bases, with 12 bases between. Germline V gives CDR1 SGHTA, CDR2 FQGNSA. The CDR3 contains 13 residues.

This clonotype was picked up a small number of times. This sequence joins TRBV4-1 and TRBJ2-5; 7 positions match TRBD1. Germline loops: CDR1 MGHRA, CDR2 YSYEKL. Trimming cost V 3 bases and J 2 bases; bases outside gene matches: 12. CDR3 length: 17 residues. The DNA of the CDR3 is TGCGCCAGCAGCCACCCTTTACAGGGGAGATTACAAGAGACCCAGTACTTC. This translates into CASSHPLQGRLQETQYF.

Many counts were recorded for this clonotype. The chain joins TRBV11-2 to TRBJ2-1, with 10 bases that match TRBD2. Germline lookup yields CDR1 SGHAT and CDR2 FQNNGV. J was trimmed by 8 bases and V by 3 bases; bases with no gene match: 7. The CDR3 sequence is 15 residues long. CDR3: CASSFLAGDGDEQFF. CDR3 nucleotides: TGTGCCAGCAGCTTTCTAGCGGGAGATGGGGATGAGCAGTTCTTC.

This clonotype was seen repeatedly, ten times or more. The J gene is TRBJ1-3, the V gene TRBV18; 8 bases align to TRBD1. The CDR3 runs to 17 residues. The V gene's germline CDR1 is KGHSH and CDR2 LQKENI. V lost 2 bases, J lost 1 base, and 7 bases stayed unmatched. CDR3 residues: CASSPVPQGASGNTIYF. The CDR3 DNA reads as TGTGCCAGCTCACCAGTCCCGCAGGGGGCGTCTGGAAACACCATATATTTT.

This rearrangement joins TRBV4-3 to TRBJ2-7; 8 nucleotides line up with TRBD2. The CDR3 is 16 amino acids. Trimming cost V 0 bases and J 3 bases; bases outside gene matches: 7. Germline CDR1 and CDR2: LGHNA and YSLEER. The CDR3 region has the DNA TGCGCCAGCAGCCAAGATTACGCTAGCGGGCTCTACGAGCAGTACTTC. Translating gives CASSQDYASGLYEQYF.

This clonotype was counted ten times or more. The rearrangement uses TRBV10-3 and TRBJ2-1; D remains unclear. The germline CDR1 and CDR2 sequences are ENHRY and SYGVKD. This CDR3 is 13 amino acids long. Trimming left V 0 bases short and J 6 bases short, with 6 bases between. The CDR3 bases are TGTGCCATCAGTGAGTCGATGGGCAATGAGCAGTTCTTC. This translates into CAISESMGNEQFF.

This clonotype has a handful of counts. The rearrangement links TRBV10-3 to TRBJ2-3; tentative D call: TRBD2 (6 bases). Germline loops: CDR1 ENHRY, CDR2 SYGVKD. The CDR3 spans 16 residues. V dropped 3 bases and J dropped 3 bases, with 16 bases sitting between them. The CDR3 nucleotides read TGTGCCATCAGTGAATTCGATCGGGGGTCGACAGATACGCAGTATTTT. This sequence encodes CAISEFDRGSTDTQYF.

The sample holds a few counts of this clonotype. The chain couples TRBV24-1 to TRBJ2-3; possibly TRBD1 for D (6 bases). Germline V gene sequence: CDR1 KGHDR, CDR2 SFDVKD. Between the trimmed V and J ends, which lost 3 bases and 2 bases, there was a span of 14 bases. CDR3 length: 16 amino acids. CDR3 in amino acids: CATSDAYRDNTDTQYF. CDR3 nucleotide sequence: TGTGCCACCAGTGATGCGTACCGGGACAACACAGATACGCAGTATTTT.

This clonotype was seen at least ten times. The chain links TRBV28 to TRBJ1-4, with D uncertain. V shed 6 bases and J shed 8 bases, with 16 bases lying between them. In germline, CDR1 is MDHEN, CDR2 SYDVKM. CDR3 length equals 14 residues. CDR3 sequence (DNA): TGTGCCAGCAGGGTAGCTGGAAAACGGGAAAAACTGTTTTTT. Its protein product is CASRVAGKREKLFF. Full variable domain (remainder filled in from reference TRBV28 and TRBJ1-4): DVKVTQSSRYLVKRTGEKVFLECVQDMDHENMFWYRQDPGLGLRLIYFSYDVKMKEKGDIPEGYSVSREKKERFSLILESASTNQTSMYLCASRVAGKREKLFFGSGTQLSVL.